The 4 T cell receptor beta chains given below trace back to one sample, sequenced in a study of T cell responses to AZD1222 COVID-19 vaccine. Using immunoSEQ multiplex PCR, the repertoire was profiled, and TCRdb retains in-frame clones only, with some absent. This sample's table reports over 130,000 clones. Sequencing input: peripheral blood. The origin of the receptors is an adult in good health.

The gene calls are TRBV20-1 and TRBJ1-2, with a tentative D call TRBD1 (6 bases). CDR1 and CDR2 from the germline V gene are DFQATT and SNEGSKA (reference sequence). The CDR3 extends over 16 amino acids. V was cut by 3 bases and J by 3 bases, with 20 bases left in between. The CDR3 DNA follows: TGCAGTGCTAGTGGGGGCGAGGACACTCCGGACTATGGCTACACCTTC. Its protein is CSASGGEDTPDYGYTF.

This chain links TRBV7-9 with TRBJ1-1; D call uncertain. This CDR3 is built from 13 residues. Germline assignment: CDR1 SEHNR and CDR2 FQNEAQ (reference sequence). Trimming removed 1 base at V and 2 bases at J, with 5 bases between. The CDR3 loop is CASSLDSNTEAFF. CDR3 DNA sequence: TGTGCCAGCAGCTTAGACAGCAACACTGAAGCTTTCTTT.

The rearrangement uses TRBV5-6 and TRBJ1-2, with D perhaps TRBD1 (5 bases). Germline V CDR1 and CDR2: SGHDT, YYEEEE. The CDR3 runs to 12 residues. Trimming shortened V by 4 bases and J by 5 bases, and 9 bases separated the two germline ends. CDR3 sequence reads: CASSPRGYGYTF. CDR3 coding DNA: TGTGCCAGCAGCCCTAGGGGATATGGCTACACCTTC.

This chain uses TRBV19 with TRBJ1-3; 9 positions agree with TRBD1. Germline-derived CDR1 and CDR2 are LNHDA and SQIVND (reference sequence). CDR3 length: 15 residues. V trimming: 6 bases; J trimming: 6 bases; junction bases outside the gene matches: 9. CDR3 nucleotide sequence: TGTGCCAGTAGCGAACATGGGACAGGGAAAAACACCATATATTTT. Translating gives CASSEHGTGKNTIYF. Drawing the rest from reference TRBV19 and TRBJ1-3, the complete variable domain is DGGITQSPKYLFRKEGQNVTLSCEQNLNHDAMYWYRQDPGQGLRLIYYSQIVNDFQKGDIAEGYSVSREKKESFPLTVTSAQKNPTAFYLCASSEHGTGKNTIYFGEGSWLTVV.